Below, one TCR beta chain is given with its context. Its antigen is still unknown. The J segment lost 4 bases and the V segment lost 1 base, leaving 7 bases of the junction unmatched. There are 15 residues in the CDR3. Germline V gene data show CDR1 as SEHNR and CDR2 as FQNEAQ (reference sequence). The study reverse transcribed the entire isolated RNA, so it sequenced expressed TCRB transcripts. Only in-frame clones appear in the TCRdb table, and some are missing; sequencing was by immunoSEQ multiplex PCR. The sample has around 690,000 clones, around 12% seen once; the top ten hold around 0.12%. The sample belongs to a study of beta chain features in type 1 diabetes. Findings of the study overall: Moderately but significantly shorter TCRB CDR3s were found in Type 1 diabetes patients in all four CD4+ subsets.

This TCR came from a man under 40 with type 1 diabetes. The gene calls are TRBV7-9 and TRBJ2-7, with 7 positions matching TRBD1. The sample consisted of naive CD4+ T cells from blood. CDR3 DNA: TGTGCCAGCAGCTTAGTTCCGGACAGGTCATACGAGCAGTACTTC. This gives the protein CASSLVPDRSYEQYF.